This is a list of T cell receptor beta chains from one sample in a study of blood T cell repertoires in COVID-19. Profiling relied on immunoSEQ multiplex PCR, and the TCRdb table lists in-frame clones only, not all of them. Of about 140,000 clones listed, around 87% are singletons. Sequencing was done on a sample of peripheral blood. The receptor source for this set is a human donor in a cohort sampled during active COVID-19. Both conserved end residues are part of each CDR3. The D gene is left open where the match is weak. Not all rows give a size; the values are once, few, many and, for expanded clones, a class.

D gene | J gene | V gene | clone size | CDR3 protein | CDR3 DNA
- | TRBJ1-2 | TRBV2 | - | CASSEFQGLVSGYTF | TGTGCCAGCAGTGAGTTTCAGGGCCTCGTGAGTGGCTACACCTTC
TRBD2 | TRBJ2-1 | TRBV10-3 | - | CAISGSGRVNEQFF | TGTGCCATCAGCGGTAGCGGGAGAGTAAATGAGCAGTTCTTC
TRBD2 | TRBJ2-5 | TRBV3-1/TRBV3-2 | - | CASSRRTSGQETQYF | TGTGCCAGCAGCCGACGTACTAGCGGACAAGAGACCCAGTACTTC
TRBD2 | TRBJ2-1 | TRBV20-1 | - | CSASFRPRLAGSYNEQFF | TGCAGTGCTAGTTTTCGACCGAGACTAGCGGGGAGCTACAATGAGCAGTTCTTC
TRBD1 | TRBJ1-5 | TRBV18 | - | CASSPTGVGQPQHF | TGTGCCAGCTCACCTACAGGGGTAGGGCAGCCCCAGCATTTT
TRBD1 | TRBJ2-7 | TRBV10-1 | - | CASSESLRTGKYEQYF | TGCGCCAGCAGTGAGTCTCTTCGGACAGGGAAATACGAGCAGTACTTC
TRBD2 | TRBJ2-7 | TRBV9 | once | CASSPAGLAYEQYF | TGTGCCAGCAGCCCAGCCGGACTAGCCTACGAGCAGTACTTC
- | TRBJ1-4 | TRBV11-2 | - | CASSLGADRWQKLFF | TGTGCCAGCAGCTTAGGGGCGGACAGATGGCAAAAACTGTTTTTT
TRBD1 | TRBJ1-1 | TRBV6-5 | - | CASSLEPTGTTEAFF | TGTGCCAGCAGTCTCGAACCGACAGGGACCACTGAAGCTTTCTTT
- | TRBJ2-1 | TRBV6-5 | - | CASRTLGSSYNEQFF | TGTGCCAGCAGAACCCTAGGTTCATCCTACAATGAGCAGTTCTTC
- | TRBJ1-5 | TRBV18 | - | CASSRGEDQPQHF | TGTGCCAGCTCACGGGGAGAGGATCAGCCCCAGCATTTT
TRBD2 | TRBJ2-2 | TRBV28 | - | CASKSGTGNTGELFF | TGTGCCAGCAAAAGCGGGACGGGAAACACCGGGGAGCTGTTTTTT
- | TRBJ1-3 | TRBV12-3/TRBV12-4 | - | CASSFAEVATIYF | TGTGCCAGCAGTTTTGCGGAGGTCGCAACCATATATTTT
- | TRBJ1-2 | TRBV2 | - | CASSDGPRGSYTF | TGTGCCAGCAGTGATGGGCCTCGAGGGAGCTACACCTTC
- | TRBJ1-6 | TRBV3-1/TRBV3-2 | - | CASSQDRSPLHF | TGTGCCAGCAGCCAAGATCGGTCACCCCTCCACTTT
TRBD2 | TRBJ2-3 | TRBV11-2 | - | CASSLGLAGQSTDTQYF | TGTGCCAGCAGCTTGGGACTAGCGGGCCAGAGCACAGATACGCAGTATTTT
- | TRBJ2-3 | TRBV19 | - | CASSIEVWQGFDTDTQYF | TGTGCCAGTAGTATAGAAGTCTGGCAGGGATTTGACACAGATACGCAGTATTTT
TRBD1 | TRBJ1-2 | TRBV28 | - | CASRQSGTGNGYTF | TGTGCCAGCAGACAATCCGGGACAGGGAATGGCTACACCTTC
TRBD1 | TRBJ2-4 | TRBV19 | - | CASSITLTGNIQYF | TGTGCCAGTAGTATAACCTTGACAGGGAACATTCAGTACTTC
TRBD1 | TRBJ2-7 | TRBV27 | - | CASSSWTGYEQYF | TGTGCCAGCAGTTCCTGGACAGGCTACGAGCAGTACTTC
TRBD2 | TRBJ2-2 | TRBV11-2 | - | CASSLGQAGGSTNTGELFF | TGTGCCAGCAGCTTAGGGCAGGCGGGAGGATCCACGAACACCGGGGAGCTGTTTTTT
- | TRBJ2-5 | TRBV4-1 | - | CASSQVAVGETQYF | TGCGCCAGCAGCCAAGTAGCGGTAGGAGAGACCCAGTACTTC
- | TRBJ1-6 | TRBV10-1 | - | CASSPGSGGSPLHF | TGCGCCAGCAGCCCGGGATCGGGAGGCTCACCCCTCCACTTT
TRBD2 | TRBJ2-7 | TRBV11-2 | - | CASSLNTGTSSEQYF | TGTGCCAGCAGTCTAAACACCGGGACTAGCAGCGAGCAGTACTTC
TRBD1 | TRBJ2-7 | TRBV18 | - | CASSPLRAGGVNEQYF | TGTGCCAGCTCACCCCTCCGGGCAGGGGGTGTGAACGAGCAGTACTTC
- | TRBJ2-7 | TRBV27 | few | CASSLAPGKEQYF | TGTGCCAGCAGTTTAGCCCCAGGGAAGGAGCAGTACTTC
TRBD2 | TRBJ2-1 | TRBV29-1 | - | CSVTGLVFIGEQFF | TGCAGCGTTACGGGACTAGTATTCATCGGTGAGCAGTTCTTC
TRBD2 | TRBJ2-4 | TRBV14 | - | CASSPNRDYKNIQYF | TGTGCCAGCAGCCCCAACCGGGACTACAAAAACATTCAGTACTTC
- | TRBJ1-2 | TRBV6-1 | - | CASSESYGYTF | TGTGCCAGCAGTGAGAGCTATGGCTACACCTTC
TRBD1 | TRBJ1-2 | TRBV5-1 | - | CASSGRQGPLGDGYTF | TGCGCCAGCAGCGGCCGACAGGGACCCCTAGGTGATGGCTACACCTTC
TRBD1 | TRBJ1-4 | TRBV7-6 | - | CASSSRTGLNEKLFF | TGTGCCAGCAGTTCCCGGACAGGGTTAAATGAAAAACTGTTTTTT
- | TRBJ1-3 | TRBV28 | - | CASRNSNSGNTIYF | TGTGCCAGCAGAAACAGCAACTCTGGAAACACCATATATTTT
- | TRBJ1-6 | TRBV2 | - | CASSEVSGRGNSPLHF | TGTGCCAGCAGTGAAGTGTCAGGACGGGGGAATTCACCCCTCCACTTT
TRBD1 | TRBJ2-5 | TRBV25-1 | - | CASSGRQGKETQYF | TGTGCCAGCAGTGGTCGACAGGGGAAAGAGACCCAGTACTTC
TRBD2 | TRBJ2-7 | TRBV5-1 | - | CASSLGLAGGRYF | TGCGCCAGCAGCTTGGGACTAGCGGGGGGACGATACTTC
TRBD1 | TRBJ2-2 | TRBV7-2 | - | CASSLEGQRPGELFF | TGTGCCAGCAGCTTAGAGGGACAGCGGCCCGGGGAGCTGTTTTTT
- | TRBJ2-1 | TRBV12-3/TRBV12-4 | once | CASSTSLNEQFF | TGTGCCAGCTCTACTAGCTTGAATGAGCAGTTCTTC
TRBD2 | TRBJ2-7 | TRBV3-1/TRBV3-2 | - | CASSRSSGGMSYEQYF | TGTGCCAGCAGCCGGTCTAGCGGGGGAATGTCCTACGAGCAGTACTTC
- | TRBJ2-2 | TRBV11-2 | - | CASGNIRGTGELFF | TGTGCCAGCGGAAACATTCGAGGCACCGGGGAGCTGTTTTTT
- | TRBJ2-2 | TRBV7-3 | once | CASSTEANTGELFF | TGTGCCAGCAGCACCGAGGCGAACACCGGGGAGCTGTTTTTT
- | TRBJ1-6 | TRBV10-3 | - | CAISDRQASYNSPLHF | TGTGCCATCAGTGATCGGCAGGCCTCCTATAATTCACCCCTCCACTTT
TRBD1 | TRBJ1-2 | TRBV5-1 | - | CASAMAGGNGYTF | TGCGCCAGCGCAATGGCAGGGGGGAATGGCTACACCTTC
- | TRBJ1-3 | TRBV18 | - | CASSPAGVGNTIYF | TGTGCCAGCTCACCAGCCGGGGTAGGAAACACCATATATTTT
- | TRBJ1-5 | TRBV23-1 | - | CATSGQPQHF | TGCGCCACCTCGGGTCAGCCCCAGCATTTT